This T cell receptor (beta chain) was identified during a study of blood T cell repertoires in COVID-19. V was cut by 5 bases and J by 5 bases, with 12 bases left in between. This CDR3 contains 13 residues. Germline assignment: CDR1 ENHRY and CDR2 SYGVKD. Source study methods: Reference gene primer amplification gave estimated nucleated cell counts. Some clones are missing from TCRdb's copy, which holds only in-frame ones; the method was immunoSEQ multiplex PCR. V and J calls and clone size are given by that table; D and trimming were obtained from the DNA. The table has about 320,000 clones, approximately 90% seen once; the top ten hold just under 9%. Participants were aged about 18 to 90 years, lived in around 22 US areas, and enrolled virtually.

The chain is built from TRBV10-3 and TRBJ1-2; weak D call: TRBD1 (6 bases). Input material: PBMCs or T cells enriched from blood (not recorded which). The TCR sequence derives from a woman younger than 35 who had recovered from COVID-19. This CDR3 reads CAISNGQLYGYTF. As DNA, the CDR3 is TGTGCCATCAGTAACGGACAGCTTTATGGCTACACCTTC.